What follows is one T cell receptor beta chain and its context. Its antigen remains unidentified. No qualities accompany the bases; no much larger clone lies one base away. CDR1 and CDR2 were assigned from the germline V gene (reference sequence) as LNHDA and SQIVND. The V and J ends are trimmed by 1 base and 6 bases, leaving 15 bases between them. Including the terminal cysteine and phenylalanine, the CDR3 comprises 15 residues. Kept here is only the CDR3 DNA, which spans 45 bases and is read in frame from base 1. The library was obtained by the immunoSEQ multiplex PCR assay. This is the immuneACCESS table as TCRdb keeps it, with only in-frame sequences that have V and J called. A part of the clones is gone; compared with another copy, unresolved V genes explain less than half, and the rest is unexplained. The sample table holds 30,000 or so clones, of which approximately 87% were seen once. The top ten clonotypes cover 6.5% to 9.5% of the sample.

The data are from a study of T cell changes during pregnancy in multiple sclerosis (dated by TCRdb to about 2019). Regarding the research as a whole: In women with multiple sclerosis, the researchers looked at how the T cell repertoire shifted as pregnancy progressed.

The receptor's source is a female donor with multiple sclerosis, enrolled in a pregnancy study. This chain joins TRBV19 to TRBJ1-1; the D region possibly corresponds to TRBD1 (5 bases align). The sample consisted of CD8+ T cells from peripheral blood mononuclear cells, taken after pregnancy. The CDR3 protein: CASSIARAGRPEAFF. The sequence in DNA is TGTGCCAGTAGTATAGCAAGGGCAGGGAGGCCTGAAGCTTTCTTT. The variable domain in full, with residues beyond the CDR3 obtained from the reference TRBV19 and TRBJ1-1 genes, is DGGITQSPKYLFRKEGQNVTLSCEQNLNHDAMYWYRQDPGQGLRLIYYSQIVNDFQKGDIAEGYSVSREKKESFPLTVTSAQKNPTAFYLCASSIARAGRPEAFFGQGTRLTVV.